These 5 T cell receptor beta chains originate from one sample sequenced in a study of shared clonotypes between healthy human individuals (dated by TCRdb to 2019 to 2021). The library was generated by the immunoSEQ multiplex PCR assay. In TCRdb, the immuneACCESS table is reduced to in-frame sequences with V and J assigned. These tables do not hold every clone; where another copy was compared, an unresolved V gene accounts for under half, and the others remain unexplained. The sample contains about 2,500,000 clones, around nine tenths of them found a single time. Roughly 0.15% of the sample is taken by the ten largest. The sample was naive CD4+ T cells sorted from blood. The meaning of the sample's cell subset or site label: CD45RA+ positively selected. The origin of the receptors is a man in his late teens or twenties in good health.

The chain has TRBV4-1 and TRBJ1-4; TRBD1 is a possible D gene (5 bases). Per the germline V gene, CDR1 is MGHRA and CDR2 is YSYEKL. The CDR3 is made up of 16 amino acids. Trimming took off 1 base at V and 10 bases at J, with 19 bases between the two ends. The CDR3, as DNA: TGCGCCAGCAGCCAAGCGAAACAGGCTCCACTTGTAAAACTGTTTTTT. Protein sequence: CASSQAKQAPLVKLFF.

The chain links TRBV27 to TRBJ1-1; D is uncertain. Germline-derived CDR1 and CDR2 are MNHEY and SMNVEV (reference sequence). The CDR3 extends over 14 amino acids. V was shortened by 3 bases and J by 2 bases, with 10 bases between the two germline ends. The CDR3 nucleotides are TGTGCCAGCAGTTTTGGCAGCCCAAACACTGAAGCTTTCTTT. It yields the protein CASSFGSPNTEAFF.

V gene TRBV7-9 combines with J gene TRBJ1-1, with 7 bases that match TRBD1. The CDR3 has 12 residues. CDR1 SEHNR and CDR2 FQNEAQ come from the germline V gene (reference sequence). V lost 3 bases to trimming and J lost 6 bases; unmatched junction nucleotides: 1. The CDR3 DNA reads as TGTGCCAGCAGCTTCCAGGGGGCTGAAGCTTTCTTT. It specifies CASSFQGAEAFF.

On this clone itself: Other DNA sequences in this specimen translate into the identical CDR3. The chain is built from TRBV18 and TRBJ2-3, with D possibly TRBD1 on 5 matching bases. The CDR3 has 13 amino acids. Trimming shortened V by 3 bases and J by 3 bases, and 7 bases separated the two germline ends. Germline CDR1 is KGHSH and CDR2 is LQKENI. The CDR3 DNA sequence: TGTGCCAGCTCACCCCAGGGAACAGATACGCAGTATTTT. Translating it yields CASSPQGTDTQYF.

The chain joins TRBV7-9 to TRBJ2-3, with 7 nucleotides matching TRBD2. Unmatched junction bases numbered 9, after V lost 5 bases and J lost 1 base. Germline lookup yields CDR1 SEHNR and CDR2 FQNEAQ (reference sequence). The CDR3 has 16 amino acids. CDR3 residues: CASSLMGGGGTDTQYF. The CDR3 DNA reads as TGTGCCAGCAGCCTAATGGGCGGGGGTGGCACAGATACGCAGTATTTT.